The 30 T cell receptor beta chains reported below all come from one sample, sequenced in a study of blood T cell repertoires in COVID-19. The protocol was immunoSEQ multiplex PCR, while the TCRdb copy is restricted to in-frame clones and leaves out a portion. Found here are about 330,000 clones, 80% to 95% of them singletons; the top ten hold roughly 20%. The sample taken for sequencing was PBMCs or T cells enriched from blood (not recorded which). The source of these receptors is a woman between 25 and 40 years old who had recovered from COVID-19.

The chain links TRBV13 to TRBJ1-2; 8 nucleotides align to TRBD1. Germline values: CDR1 PRHDT, CDR2 FYEKMQ (reference sequence). V gave up 3 bases and J gave up 2 bases; unmatched junction bases: 5. There are 15 residues in the CDR3. In DNA form, the CDR3 reads TGTGCCAGCAGCTTCCGGACAGGGACGAACTATGGCTACACCTTC. Encoded protein: CASSFRTGTNYGYTF. The entire variable domain, with the rest obtained from reference TRBV13 and TRBJ1-2, is as follows: AAGVIQSPRHLIKEKRETATLKCYPIPRHDTVYWYQQGPGQDPQFLISFYEKMQSDKGSIPDRFSAQQFSDYHSELNMSSLELGDSALYFCASSFRTGTNYGYTFGSGTRLTVV.

The chain is built from TRBV7-2 and TRBJ1-4; D possibly corresponds to TRBD1 (5 bases). The germline gives CDR1 SGHTA, CDR2 FQGNSA. The CDR3 contains 15 residues. The V end was cut by 1 base, the J end by 2 bases, with 8 bases between. For the CDR3, the DNA is TGTGCCAGCAGCTTAGGGAGGGGCACTAATGAAAAACTGTTTTTT. It translates to CASSLGRGTNEKLFF. Full variable domain (remainder filled in from reference TRBV7-2 and TRBJ1-4): GAGVSQSPSNKVTEKGKDVELRCDPISGHTALYWYRQSLGQGLEFLIYFQGNSAPDKSGLPSDRFSAERTGGSVSTLTIQRTQQEDSAVYLCASSLGRGTNEKLFFGSGTQLSVL.

The rearrangement uses TRBV6-2 or TRBV6-3 and TRBJ2-5, with a possible D match to TRBD1 (6 bases). V shed 6 bases and J shed 7 bases, with 24 bases lying between them. The CDR3 loop spans 16 amino acids. The germline V gene has CDR1 MNHEY and CDR2 SVGEGT. The CDR3 DNA is TGTGCCAGCAGCCAAGGGATCAGGGGCGCCTCGGGGACCCAGTACTTC. Protein product: CASSQGIRGASGTQYF.

The chain joins TRBV7-2 to TRBJ2-7, with TRBD2 matching over 13 bases. Trimming cost V 1 base and J 4 bases; bases outside gene matches: 7. The length of the CDR3 is 17 residues. Germline V gene sequence: CDR1 SGHTA, CDR2 FQGNSA. CDR3 bases: TGTGCCAGCAGCTTAGTGTGGACTAGCGGGAGATCGTACGAGCAGTACTTC. It is translated as CASSLVWTSGRSYEQYF.

The gene calls are TRBV5-1 and TRBJ2-1; D not resolved. Trimming removed 0 bases from V and 4 bases from J, with 8 bases in between. This CDR3 comprises 14 residues. Germline values: CDR1 SGHRS, CDR2 YFSETQ. CDR3 nucleotides: TGCGCCAGCAGCTTGGGACACGGATACAATGAGCAGTTCTTC. This sequence encodes CASSLGHGYNEQFF.

The chain employs TRBV28 and TRBJ2-7, with 10 bases fitting TRBD1. Germline V gene sequence: CDR1 MDHEN, CDR2 SYDVKM. The CDR3 sequence is 15 residues long. After removal of 5 bases from V and 2 bases from J, the junction contained 6 bases not matched to a gene. CDR3 amino acids: CASSPPGQGTYEQYF. As DNA, the CDR3 is TGTGCCAGCAGTCCTCCGGGACAGGGGACCTACGAGCAGTACTTC.

V gene TRBV19 combines with J gene TRBJ1-2, with TRBD1 identical over 7 bases. V trimming: 1 base; J trimming: 8 bases; junction bases outside the gene matches: 10. The germline gives CDR1 LNHDA, CDR2 SQIVND (reference sequence). The CDR3 consists of 15 residues. The CDR3, as DNA: TGTGCCAGTAGTATAGTAGGGGACAGCCATGGCGGCTACACCTTC. Amino acids: CASSIVGDSHGGYTF.

The chain recombines TRBV7-6 with TRBJ2-1, with TRBD2 identical over 9 bases. Germline V lookup: CDR1 SGHVS, CDR2 FNYEAQ. The CDR3 runs to 15 residues. V shed 4 bases, J shed 2 bases, and the junction held 3 bases outside the gene matches. This CDR3 is CASSSLAGAYNEQFF. CDR3 nucleotide sequence: TGTGCCAGCAGCTCTTTAGCGGGGGCCTACAATGAGCAGTTCTTC.

V usage is TRBV28 and J usage is TRBJ1-5; D unclear. In germline, CDR1 is MDHEN, CDR2 SYDVKM. V was trimmed by 6 bases and J by 2 bases, leaving 11 bases between them. The CDR3 is 14 amino acids. In DNA form, the CDR3 reads TGTGCCAGCAGCCGGAGAGGTGGCAATCAGCCCCAGCATTTT. Its protein product is CASSRRGGNQPQHF.

In DNA, the CDR3 is TGCGCCAGCAGCTTGGAGGGAGTCGGACAGCCCCAGCATTTT. Its translation is CASSLEGVGQPQHF. The chain recombines TRBV5-1 with TRBJ1-5, with D unresolved. Germline V gene data show CDR1 as SGHRS and CDR2 as YFSETQ. This CDR3 has 14 amino acids. V shed 0 bases and J shed 7 bases, with 11 bases lying between them.

V usage is TRBV6-4 and J usage is TRBJ1-2, with D possibly matching TRBD1 (6 bases). Trimming left V 0 bases short and J 6 bases short, with 29 bases between. The CDR3 length is 20 residues. Germline CDR1 is MRHNA and CDR2 is SNTAGT. The chain's CDR3 is CASSDSRQIPSRGRLDGYTF. In DNA, the CDR3 is TGTGCCAGCAGTGACTCGAGACAAATCCCGTCCAGGGGACGATTAGATGGCTACACCTTC.

The V gene is TRBV19, the J gene TRBJ1-2; unclear D gene. The germline V gene encodes CDR1 LNHDA and CDR2 SQIVND (reference sequence). This CDR3 has 15 amino acids. Trimming pared 0 bases from V and 4 bases from J, leaving 12 bases between. CDR3 in DNA: TGTGCCAGTAGTATAGATACAGCCCTTGGCTATGGCTACACCTTC. Residues: CASSIDTALGYGYTF. The full variable domain, with the rest looked up from reference TRBV19 and TRBJ1-2, is DGGITQSPKYLFRKEGQNVTLSCEQNLNHDAMYWYRQDPGQGLRLIYYSQIVNDFQKGDIAEGYSVSREKKESFPLTVTSAQKNPTAFYLCASSIDTALGYGYTFGSGTRLTVV.

The chain couples TRBV9 to TRBJ1-6, with TRBD1 as a possible D gene (5 bases). The germline V gene encodes CDR1 SGDLS and CDR2 YYNGEE. The CDR3 contains 17 residues. V was trimmed by 3 bases and J by 8 bases, leaving 21 bases between them. CDR3 residues: CASSAYPDLSGDSPLHF. The CDR3 nucleotides read TGTGCCAGCAGCGCCTACCCGGACCTTTCGGGGGATTCACCCCTCCACTTT. Combining the CDR3 with reference TRBV9 and TRBJ1-6 gives the whole variable domain DSGVTQTPKHLITATGQRVTLRCSPRSGDLSVYWYQQSLDQGLQFLIQYYNGEERAKGNILERFSAQQFPDLHSELNLSSLELGDSALYFCASSAYPDLSGDSPLHFGNGTRLTVT.

The chain uses TRBV11-3 and TRBJ2-7; 7 bases match TRBD2. V lost 1 base to trimming and J lost 1 base; unmatched junction nucleotides: 1. The CDR3 is made up of 14 amino acids. The germline gives CDR1 SGHNT, CDR2 YENEEA. This chain's CDR3 is CASSLGGGSYEQYF. CDR3 nucleotide sequence: TGTGCCAGCAGCTTAGGCGGGGGTTCCTACGAGCAGTACTTC.

This chain uses TRBV3-1 (or the pseudogene TRBV3-2) with TRBJ2-5; tentatively, D is TRBD2 (5 bases). Germline CDR1 reads LGHDT; CDR2 reads YNNKEL (reference sequence). The CDR3 loop spans 14 amino acids. V was shortened by 0 bases and J by 4 bases, with 9 bases between the two germline ends. CDR3 bases: TGTGCCAGCAGCCAAGATCGAGCGGCAGAGACCCAGTACTTC. Its protein is CASSQDRAAETQYF.

Only a few counts were recorded for this clone. V usage is TRBV18 and J usage is TRBJ2-7, with unresolved D. This CDR3 comprises 15 residues. Trimming removed 6 bases at V and 0 bases at J, with 15 bases between. Germline V gene sequence: CDR1 KGHSH, CDR2 LQKENI. Here the CDR3 reads CASSQALISSYEQYF. The DNA for the CDR3 is TGTGCCAGCTCGCAAGCATTAATTAGCTCCTACGAGCAGTACTTC.

This chain links TRBV24-1 with TRBJ2-3, with TRBD1 as a possible D gene (6 bases). The CDR3 is 16 residues long. The germline V gene encodes CDR1 KGHDR and CDR2 SFDVKD. Trimming pared 4 bases from V and 2 bases from J, leaving 15 bases between. In nucleotides, the CDR3 is TGTGCCACCAGTGACCCTAGGGGGTTGGTCACAGATACGCAGTATTTT. Translation: CATSDPRGLVTDTQYF.

The chain has TRBV2 and TRBJ1-5; D unresolved. This CDR3 has 13 residues. V lost 8 bases and J 2 bases, leaving 10 bases between the germline ends. The germline gives CDR1 SNHLY, CDR2 FYNNEI. CDR3 amino acids: CASALEGNQPQHF. The CDR3 DNA follows: TGTGCCAGCGCCCTGGAGGGCAATCAGCCCCAGCATTTT.

CDR3 amino acids: CASGNSPLHF. In DNA form, the CDR3 reads TGTGCCAGCGGCAATTCACCCCTCCACTTT. J is TRBJ1-6 and V is TRBV28, with D unclear. Deletions cut 8 bases from V and 7 bases from J, with 3 bases between. CDR1 is MDHEN and CDR2 is SYDVKM in the germline V gene. This CDR3 contains 10 residues.

The rearrangement links TRBV14 to TRBJ2-5, with 13 bases fitting TRBD2. CDR1 and CDR2 from the germline V gene are SGHDN and FVKESK. Losses at the gene ends were 7 bases for V and 2 bases for J; bases not matched to a gene: 7. The CDR3 totals 16 residues. The CDR3 is CASNEGLAGRQETQYF. CDR3 nucleotide sequence: TGTGCCAGCAATGAGGGACTAGCGGGAAGACAAGAGACCCAGTACTTC.

The chain links TRBV7-2 to TRBJ1-1, with D uncertain. The ends were cut back, 3 bases at V and 3 bases at J, with 8 bases in the middle. Germline assignment: CDR1 SGHTA and CDR2 FQGNSA. The CDR3 is made up of 13 amino acids. CDR3: CASSFGQYTEAFF. For the CDR3, the DNA is TGTGCCAGCAGCTTTGGGCAGTACACTGAAGCTTTCTTT.

This rearrangement joins TRBV1 to TRBJ2-1; TRBD2, the D gene given by the table, was not confirmed from the DNA. TRBV1 is listed as a pseudogene. The CDR3 runs to 20 residues. The CDR3 is CTSSQTPGTSGTKFYNEQFF. The CDR3 region has the DNA TGCACCAGCAGCCAAACCCCGGGGACTAGCGGGACTAAATTCTACAATGAGCAGTTCTTC.

CDR3 nucleotide sequence: TGTGCCAGCAGTAAGGAGAAATACAATGAGCAGTTCTTC. Residues: CASSKEKYNEQFF. The chain joins TRBV27 to TRBJ2-1; no definite D call. This CDR3 region has 13 residues. The ends were cut back, 5 bases at V and 4 bases at J, with 9 bases in the middle. Germline V gives CDR1 MNHEY, CDR2 SMNVEV (reference sequence).

The V and J genes are TRBV28 and TRBJ1-5; TRBD1 matches 8 bases. The CDR3 is 18 amino acids. Germline trimming cut 6 bases from V and 2 bases from J; bases unmatched to any gene: 15. Germline CDR1 is MDHEN and CDR2 is SYDVKM. The CDR3 reads CASSPPLGRGHGNQPQHF. CDR3 nucleotides: TGTGCCAGCAGCCCACCTTTGGGCAGGGGGCATGGCAATCAGCCCCAGCATTTT.

The genes are TRBV4-2 and TRBJ2-1; no firm D call. Trimming removed 1 base from V and 0 bases from J, with 7 bases in between. This CDR3 has 15 amino acids. The germline V gene encodes CDR1 LGHNA and CDR2 YNFKEQ. The CDR3 nucleotides read TGTGCCAGCAGCCAAGGACTGCTCTCCTACAATGAGCAGTTCTTC. This sequence encodes CASSQGLLSYNEQFF.

V and J are TRBV2 and TRBJ2-2; perhaps TRBD1 as D (6 bases). V lost 6 bases, J lost 7 bases, and 9 bases lay in between. Germline V gene lookup returns CDR1 SNHLY and CDR2 FYNNEI. This CDR3 comprises 12 residues. The CDR3 is CASRQGFGELFF. The CDR3 bases are TGTGCCAGCAGACAGGGTTTCGGGGAGCTGTTTTTT.

V gene TRBV7-9 combines with J gene TRBJ2-7; tentatively, D is TRBD1 (6 bases). The germline V gene encodes CDR1 SEHNR and CDR2 FQNEAQ (reference sequence). V was cut by 5 bases and J by 6 bases, with 14 bases left in between. The CDR3 is made up of 13 amino acids. The CDR3 protein is CASSPQGVAEQYF. The CDR3 bases are TGTGCCAGCAGCCCACAGGGTGTCGCCGAGCAGTACTTC.

The chain carries TRBV6-5 and TRBJ1-5; TRBD1 matches 8 bases. Germline V lookup: CDR1 MNHEY, CDR2 SVGAGI. V shed 6 bases, J shed 11 bases, and the junction held 6 bases outside the gene matches. The CDR3 is 12 amino acids. CDR3 sequence reads: CASSPQGEAQHF. The CDR3 nucleotides read TGTGCCAGCAGCCCACAGGGGGAAGCCCAGCATTTT.

V and J are TRBV28 and TRBJ2-7; 8 bases align to TRBD2. CDR3 length: 13 residues. Germline V gene sequence: CDR1 MDHEN, CDR2 SYDVKM. Germline trimming cut 6 bases from V and 5 bases from J; bases unmatched to any gene: 6. The CDR3 loop is CASSSLRGDEQYF. The CDR3 DNA is TGTGCCAGCAGCTCACTGCGGGGGGACGAGCAGTACTTC.

The genes are TRBV6-5 and TRBJ1-2, with D tentatively TRBD1 (5 bases). The CDR3 spans 15 residues. V gave up 3 bases and J gave up 0 bases, with 11 bases separating them. Germline-derived CDR1 and CDR2 are MNHEY and SVGAGI. The CDR3 reads CASSYGGGTNYGYTF. CDR3 in DNA: TGTGCCAGCAGTTATGGCGGGGGAACTAACTATGGCTACACCTTC.